This passage covers 29 T cell receptor beta chains from one sample sequenced in a study of OX40 agonist ivuxolimab in advanced cancers. The library was obtained by the immunoSEQ multiplex PCR assay. TCRdb carries this immuneACCESS record with in-frame sequences only. Its versions omit some clonotypes, under half of them owing to an unresolved V gene in the studies checked, with the rest unexplained. Here the sample has roughly 92,000 clones; around nine tenths occur a single time. The ten top clones hold less than 1.5% of the sample. The source was CD4+ or CD8+ T cells sorted from blood, collected in a trial of the OX40 agonist ivuxolimab. The receptors shown here come from an adult with an advanced solid tumor such as melanoma, head and neck, liver or kidney cancer.

The gene calls are TRBV27 and TRBJ2-2; D possibly corresponds to TRBD2 (7 bases). The CDR3 consists of 18 residues. Germline V lookup: CDR1 MNHEY, CDR2 SMNVEV (reference sequence). V was cut by 2 bases and J by 2 bases, with 18 bases left in between. Here the CDR3 DNA reads TGTGCCAGCAGTTTACCCTCTAGGGGGAGGGGAAACACCGGGGAGCTGTTTTTT. Translation gives CASSLPSRGRGNTGELFF.

The chain joins TRBV27 to TRBJ2-4; D unclear. With 5 bases removed from V and 0 bases from J, the gap between germline ends came to 8 bases. This CDR3 has 14 residues. CDR1 is MNHEY and CDR2 is SMNVEV in the germline V gene (reference sequence). The CDR3 protein is CASSPTLAKNIQYF. The DNA of the CDR3 is TGTGCCAGCAGTCCCACGCTAGCCAAAAACATTCAGTACTTC.

This clone appeared a single time. The chain recombines TRBV5-1 with TRBJ2-1, with D possibly being TRBD2 (6 bases). Germline V gene sequence: CDR1 SGHRS, CDR2 YFSETQ. The length of the CDR3 is 15 residues. Trimming cost V 1 base and J 4 bases, with 12 bases left between them. CDR3 DNA: TGCGCCAGCAGCTTGCAGGGCGGGGCGTACAATGAGCAGTTCTTC. This sequence encodes CASSLQGGAYNEQFF.

The V call is TRBV28, the J call TRBJ2-1, with 11 bases aligning to TRBD2. This CDR3 region has 16 residues. Germline CDR1 is MDHEN and CDR2 is SYDVKM. With 4 bases clipped from V and 1 base from J, the junction kept 3 bases outside the gene matches. CDR3 DNA sequence: TGTGCCAGCAGTTCCTTAGCGGGAGGGTCCTACAATGAGCAGTTCTTC. It is translated as CASSSLAGGSYNEQFF. Filled out from reference TRBV28 and TRBJ2-1, the complete variable domain reads DVKVTQSSRYLVKRTGEKVFLECVQDMDHENMFWYRQDPGLGLRLIYFSYDVKMKEKGDIPEGYSVSREKKERFSLILESASTNQTSMYLCASSSLAGGSYNEQFFGPGTRLTVL.

The chain employs TRBV6-1 and TRBJ1-2, with D uncertain. The germline V gene encodes CDR1 MNHNS and CDR2 SASEGT. Trimming shortened V by 8 bases and J by 4 bases, and 17 bases separated the two germline ends. This CDR3 has 14 residues. The CDR3 spells CASRQGTDSYGYTF. Here the CDR3 DNA reads TGTGCCAGCCGCCAAGGCACGGATAGCTATGGCTACACCTTC.

This clone was counted once. This rearrangement joins TRBV6-5 to TRBJ1-1; TRBD1 agrees at 9 bases. V lost 4 bases to trimming and J lost 5 bases; unmatched junction nucleotides: 11. This CDR3 comprises 16 residues. CDR1 is MNHEY and CDR2 is SVGAGI in the germline V gene. The CDR3 sequence is CASSSKRTGGGTEAFF. As DNA, the CDR3 is TGTGCCAGCAGTTCGAAACGCACAGGGGGCGGTACTGAAGCTTTCTTT.

The rearrangement joins TRBV7-9 to TRBJ2-3; 8 bases line up with TRBD2. The CDR3 covers 14 residues. V was pared by 4 bases and J by 2 bases, with 2 bases of the junction left unmatched. Germline CDR1 reads SEHNR; CDR2 reads FQNEAQ (reference sequence). CDR3 region: CASSYSGVTDTQYF. CDR3 sequence (DNA): TGTGCCAGCAGCTATAGCGGGGTCACAGATACGCAGTATTTT. Combining the CDR3 with reference TRBV7-9 and TRBJ2-3 gives the whole variable domain DTGVSQNPRHKITKRGQNVTFRCDPISEHNRLYWYRQTLGQGPEFLTYFQNEAQLEKSRLLSDRFSAERPKGSFSTLEIQRTEQGDSAMYLCASSYSGVTDTQYFGPGTRLTVL.

The genes are TRBV27 and TRBJ2-5, with TRBD1 matching 9 bases. This CDR3 contains 15 residues. Germline CDR1 and CDR2: MNHEY and SMNVEV (reference sequence). V lost 5 bases to trimming and J lost 3 bases; unmatched junction nucleotides: 7. The CDR3, as DNA: TGTGCCAGCAGTAGACTACGGACAGGGGAAGAGACCCAGTACTTC. This encodes CASSRLRTGEETQYF.

V and J are TRBV6-6 and TRBJ1-1; possible D gene TRBD1, 5 bases. The germline V gene has CDR1 MNHNY and CDR2 SVGAGI (reference sequence). The CDR3 has 14 residues. V was trimmed by 0 bases and J by 1 base, leaving 6 bases between them. The CDR3 spells CASSYSGENTEAFF. As DNA, the CDR3 is TGTGCCAGCAGTTACTCGGGGGAGAACACTGAAGCTTTCTTT.

V usage is TRBV15 and J usage is TRBJ2-7, with D maybe TRBD1 (5 bases). CDR1 and CDR2 (germline): LNHNV, YYDKDF (reference sequence). The CDR3 has 15 amino acids. The V end lost 0 bases, the J end lost 0 bases, and 9 bases lay between the germline ends. This chain's CDR3 is CATSRDIGVSYEQYF. The CDR3 nucleotides are TGTGCCACCAGCAGAGATATAGGGGTCTCCTACGAGCAGTACTTC.

This clone was seen a handful of times. The chain is built from TRBV11-2 and TRBJ1-6; 10 positions match TRBD1. CDR1 and CDR2 (germline): SGHAT, FQNNGV. Germline trimming cut 5 bases from V and 10 bases from J; bases unmatched to any gene: 5. This CDR3 spans 14 amino acids. For the CDR3, the DNA is TGTGCCAGCAGCGCTGGGACAGGGGTATCACCCCTCCACTTT. This encodes CASSAGTGVSPLHF.

The rearrangement joins TRBV28 to TRBJ1-3; TRBD1 matches 12 bases. V dropped 3 bases and J dropped 1; count of bases not matched to a gene: 7. Germline V lookup: CDR1 MDHEN, CDR2 SYDVKM. The CDR3 runs to 18 residues. CDR3: CASSFHGTGGASGNTIYF. The DNA of the CDR3 is TGTGCCAGCAGTTTCCACGGGACAGGGGGCGCGTCTGGAAACACCATATATTTT.

The V gene is TRBV4-3, the J gene TRBJ2-3; TRBD2 matches at 9 bases. Germline V gene data show CDR1 as LGHNA and CDR2 as YSLEER. The CDR3 runs to 13 residues. The V gene end was trimmed by 8 bases and the J gene end by 7 bases; junction bases not matched to a gene: 7. The CDR3 nucleotides read TGCGCCAGCGGCGGGGGGGACGGGAATACGCAGTATTTT. Amino acid sequence: CASGGGDGNTQYF.

V usage is TRBV7-2 and J usage is TRBJ1-6, with D perhaps TRBD1 (6 bases). V gave up 6 bases and J gave up 9 bases, with 12 bases separating them. Per germline, CDR1 SGHTA and CDR2 FQGNSA. This CDR3 region has 13 residues. The DNA for the CDR3 is TGTGCCAGCAGTTTCTCAGGGGTTTCACCCCTCCACTTT. Translating gives CASSFSGVSPLHF.

This clone appeared a few times. The chain recombines TRBV5-1 with TRBJ1-6; D call uncertain. The CDR3 spans 12 residues. The V gene's germline CDR1 is SGHRS and CDR2 YFSETQ. Trimming cost V 5 bases and J 8 bases, with 8 bases left between them. Here the CDR3 reads CASSPGDSPLHF. Here the CDR3 DNA reads TGCGCCAGCAGTCCCGGGGATTCACCCCTCCACTTT.

This clone was seen once. The V call is TRBV7-2, the J call TRBJ2-7; tentatively, D is TRBD2 (6 bases). This CDR3 has 15 residues. Between the trimmed V and J ends, which lost 3 bases and 2 bases, there was a span of 14 bases. Germline V gives CDR1 SGHTA, CDR2 FQGNSA. The CDR3, as DNA: TGTGCCAGCAGCTTCAGGGCGGGGTCCCCCTACGAGCAGTACTTC. Residues: CASSFRAGSPYEQYF. Complete variable domain (other parts from reference TRBV7-2 and TRBJ2-7): GAGVSQSPSNKVTEKGKDVELRCDPISGHTALYWYRQSLGQGLEFLIYFQGNSAPDKSGLPSDRFSAERTGGSVSTLTIQRTQQEDSAVYLCASSFRAGSPYEQYFGPGTRLTVT.

The V gene is TRBV5-1, the J gene TRBJ1-1; TRBD1 matches at 7 bases. The germline V gene encodes CDR1 SGHRS and CDR2 YFSETQ. The CDR3 consists of 15 residues. The trim removed 7 bases at V and 1 base at J, leaving 10 bases unmatched. The CDR3 bases are TGCGCCAGCCGGACAGGAGTCCCTCAGAACACTGAAGCTTTCTTT. Translation: CASRTGVPQNTEAFF.

The chain combines TRBV27 with TRBJ1-2, with TRBD1 matching over 7 bases. This CDR3 is 14 amino acids long. CDR1 and CDR2 (germline): MNHEY, SMNVEV (reference sequence). J lost 4 bases, V lost 5 bases, and 7 bases had no gene match. The CDR3 loop is CASSPRQGTYGYTF. In DNA, the CDR3 is TGTGCCAGCAGTCCACGACAGGGAACCTATGGCTACACCTTC.

The J gene is TRBJ1-5, the V gene TRBV6-5; D remains unclear. This CDR3 contains 13 residues. Germline CDR1 and CDR2: MNHEY and SVGAGI. V lost 5 bases and J lost 5, with 10 bases in between. CDR3 region: CASSEAPDQPQHF. CDR3 in DNA: TGTGCCAGCAGTGAAGCTCCAGATCAGCCCCAGCATTTT.

This clone has a single count. This rearrangement joins TRBV19 to TRBJ1-5, with D maybe TRBD1 (6 bases). The CDR3 is 13 residues long. V was trimmed by 1 base and J by 9 bases, leaving 10 bases between them. Germline V gives CDR1 LNHDA, CDR2 SQIVND (reference sequence). The CDR3 DNA is TGTGCCAGTAGTATAGGGGAAGGGGGGCCCCAGCATTTT. Its translation is CASSIGEGGPQHF.

V is TRBV28 and J is TRBJ2-5; 15 bases align to TRBD2. The CDR3 runs to 17 residues. V lost 5 bases to trimming and J lost 2 bases; unmatched junction nucleotides: 6. The germline V gene encodes CDR1 MDHEN and CDR2 SYDVKM. The CDR3 DNA follows: TGTGCCAGCAGTGCGCCGGGACTAGCGGGGGGACAAGAGACCCAGTACTTC. Encoded protein: CASSAPGLAGGQETQYF.

This clone was detected only once. The rearrangement joins TRBV6-6 to TRBJ1-5; D unclear. Trimming took off 2 bases at V and 4 bases at J, with 6 bases between the two ends. This CDR3 is 13 amino acids long. The germline V gene encodes CDR1 MNHNY and CDR2 SVGAGI (reference sequence). CDR3 nucleotide sequence: TGTGCCAGCAGTTACGAGGAGAATCAGCCCCAGCATTTT. It translates to CASSYEENQPQHF.

CDR3 residues: CASSLLDRGGGYTF. CDR3 DNA sequence: TGTGCCAGCAGCCTATTGGACAGGGGAGGTGGCTACACCTTC. The rearrangement joins TRBV28 to TRBJ1-2; 9 nucleotides line up with TRBD1. Per the germline V gene, CDR1 is MDHEN and CDR2 is SYDVKM. J gave up 7 bases and V 6 bases, and 9 bases lay outside the gene matches. There are 14 residues in the CDR3.

The chain joins TRBV28 to TRBJ1-4, with TRBD1 matching 7 bases. This CDR3 comprises 12 residues. Germline V gene data show CDR1 as MDHEN and CDR2 as SYDVKM. Trimming took 6 bases from V and 8 from J; bases not matched to a gene: 3. CDR3 in amino acids: CASSYRGEKLFF. The DNA of the CDR3 is TGTGCCAGCAGCTACAGGGGAGAAAAACTGTTTTTT.

This sequence joins TRBV10-3 and TRBJ2-2; D not resolved. The CDR3 runs to 13 residues. The V gene's germline CDR1 is ENHRY and CDR2 SYGVKD. With 1 base removed from V and 7 bases from J, the gap between germline ends came to 7 bases. The DNA for the CDR3 is TGTGCCATCAGTGAGTTCAAGGACGGGGAGCTGTTTTTT. It codes for CAISEFKDGELFF.

The chain links TRBV6-4 to TRBJ1-1, with no clear D. The CDR3 is made up of 13 amino acids. The germline CDR1 and CDR2 sequences are MRHNA and SNTAGT. Trimming removed 8 bases from V and 1 base from J, with 11 bases in between. The CDR3 loop is CASSLEGNTEAFF. CDR3 nucleotides: TGTGCCAGCTCACTTGAGGGGAACACTGAAGCTTTCTTT.

The chain is built from TRBV30 and TRBJ1-1; tentatively, D is TRBD1 (6 bases). The CDR3 length is 15 residues. Germline V gives CDR1 GTSNPN, CDR2 SVGIG (reference sequence). Trimming shortened V by 5 bases and J by 0 bases, and 16 bases separated the two germline ends. CDR3: CAWAGQTGMNTEAFF. The CDR3 DNA reads TGTGCCTGGGCGGGACAAACCGGAATGAACACTGAAGCTTTCTTT. The complete variable domain, with remaining parts taken from reference TRBV30 and TRBJ1-1, reads SQTIHQWPATLVQPVGSPLSLECTVEGTSNPNLYWYRQAAGRGLQLLFYSVGIGQISSEVPQNLSASRPQDRQFILSSKKLLLSDSGFYLCAWAGQTGMNTEAFFGQGTRLTVV.

The chain links TRBV28 to TRBJ2-5, with D perhaps TRBD2 (5 bases). The CDR3 contains 13 residues. Trimming shortened V by 10 bases and J by 2 bases, and 14 bases separated the two germline ends. CDR1 is MDHEN and CDR2 is SYDVKM in the germline V gene. CDR3 in amino acids: CATRTPGQETQYF. CDR3 nucleotides: TGTGCCACCAGAACTCCGGGACAAGAGACCCAGTACTTC.

The chain employs TRBV6-1 and TRBJ1-4, with D unclear. Germline CDR1 MNHNS, CDR2 SASEGT. The CDR3 is 13 residues long. V gave up 6 bases and J gave up 4 bases, with 9 bases separating them. CDR3 residues: CASRRSLNEKLFF. As DNA, the CDR3 is TGTGCCAGCAGAAGAAGTCTTAATGAAAAACTGTTTTTT.